Described below is a single T cell receptor beta chain sequence and its context. Its antigen is not known. The data stem from a study of shared clonotypes between healthy human individuals. In the study overall: The study drew on a couple of women and a few men aged 18 to 49 as donors. The study, taken as a whole, reports: Only a few donors were included, so the genetic and exposure-history diversity represented was limited.

Sequencing was performed with immunoSEQ multiplex PCR; in TCRdb, only in-frame clones are kept and a portion is missing. The sample contains approximately 1.4 million clones, 98% of which appear only once. J gave up 5 bases and V 0 bases, and 6 bases lay outside the gene matches. The germline CDR1 and CDR2 sequences are WNHNN and SYGVQD (reference sequence). The CDR3 spans 15 residues. This rearrangement joins TRBV10-1 to TRBJ2-5; 7 nucleotides line up with TRBD2. The sequenced sample consisted of naive CD4+ T cells sorted from blood. Subset denoted: CD45RA+ positively selected. The receptor was derived from a man aged 25 to 45 in good health. The CDR3 reads CASSESAREGETQYF. In nucleotides, the CDR3 is TGCGCCAGCAGTGAGTCGGCCAGGGAGGGTGAGACCCAGTACTTC.